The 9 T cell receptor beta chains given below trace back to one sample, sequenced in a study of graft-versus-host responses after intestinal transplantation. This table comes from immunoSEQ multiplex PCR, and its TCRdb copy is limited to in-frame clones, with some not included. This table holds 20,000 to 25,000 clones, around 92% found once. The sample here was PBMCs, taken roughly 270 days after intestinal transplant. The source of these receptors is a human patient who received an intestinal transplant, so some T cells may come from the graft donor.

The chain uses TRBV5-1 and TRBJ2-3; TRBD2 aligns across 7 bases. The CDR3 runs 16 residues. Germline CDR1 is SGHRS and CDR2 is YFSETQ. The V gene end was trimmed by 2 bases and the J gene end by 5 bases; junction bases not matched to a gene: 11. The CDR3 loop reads CASSLSGLDFGDTQYF. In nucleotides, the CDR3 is TGCGCCAGCAGCTTATCAGGACTAGACTTTGGAGATACGCAGTATTTT. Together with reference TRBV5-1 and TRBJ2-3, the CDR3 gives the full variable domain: KAGVTQTPRYLIKTRGQQVTLSCSPISGHRSVSWYQQTPGQGLQFLFEYFSETQRNKGNFPGRFSGRQFSNSRSEMNVSTLELGDSALYLCASSLSGLDFGDTQYFGPGTRLTVL.

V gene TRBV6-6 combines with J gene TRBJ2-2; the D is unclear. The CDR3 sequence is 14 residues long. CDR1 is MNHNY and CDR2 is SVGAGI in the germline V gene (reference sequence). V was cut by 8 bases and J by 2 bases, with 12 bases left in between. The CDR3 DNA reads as TGTGCCAGCGTATTGACTTACAACACCGGGGAGCTGTTTTTT. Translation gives CASVLTYNTGELFF.

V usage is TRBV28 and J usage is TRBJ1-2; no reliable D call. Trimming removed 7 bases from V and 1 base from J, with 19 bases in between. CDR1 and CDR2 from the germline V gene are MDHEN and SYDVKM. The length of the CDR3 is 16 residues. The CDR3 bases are TGTGCCAGCACCCGACCGCAGTACTTCCTTAACTATGGCTACACCTTC. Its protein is CASTRPQYFLNYGYTF.

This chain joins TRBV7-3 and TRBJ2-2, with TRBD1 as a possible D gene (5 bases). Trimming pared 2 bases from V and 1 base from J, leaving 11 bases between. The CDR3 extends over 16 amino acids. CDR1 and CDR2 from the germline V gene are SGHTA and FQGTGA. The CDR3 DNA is TGTGCCAGCAGCTTATCGTGGCAGGGGAACACCGGGGAGCTGTTTTTT. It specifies CASSLSWQGNTGELFF.

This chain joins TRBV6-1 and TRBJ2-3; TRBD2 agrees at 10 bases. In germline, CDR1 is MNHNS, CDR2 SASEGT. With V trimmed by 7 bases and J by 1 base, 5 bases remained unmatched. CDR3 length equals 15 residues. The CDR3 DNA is TGTGCCAGCAAGCTAGCGGGAGAGGGCACAGATACGCAGTATTTT. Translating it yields CASKLAGEGTDTQYF.

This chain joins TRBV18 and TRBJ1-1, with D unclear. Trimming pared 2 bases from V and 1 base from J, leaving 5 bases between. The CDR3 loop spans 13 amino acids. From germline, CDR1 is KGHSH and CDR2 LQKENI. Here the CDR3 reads CASSPGQNTEAFF. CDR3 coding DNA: TGTGCCAGCTCACCAGGGCAGAACACTGAAGCTTTCTTT. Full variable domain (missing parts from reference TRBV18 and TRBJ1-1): NAGVMQNPRHLVRRRGQEARLRCSPMKGHSHVYWYRQLPEEGLKFMVYLQKENIIDESGMPKERFSAEFPKEGPSILRIQQVVRGDSAAYFCASSPGQNTEAFFGQGTRLTVV.

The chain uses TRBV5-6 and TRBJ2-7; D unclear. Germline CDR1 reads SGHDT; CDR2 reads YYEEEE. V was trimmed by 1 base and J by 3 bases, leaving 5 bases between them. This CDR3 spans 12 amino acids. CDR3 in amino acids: CASSLSVYEQYF. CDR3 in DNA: TGTGCCAGCAGCTTGTCAGTCTACGAGCAGTACTTC.

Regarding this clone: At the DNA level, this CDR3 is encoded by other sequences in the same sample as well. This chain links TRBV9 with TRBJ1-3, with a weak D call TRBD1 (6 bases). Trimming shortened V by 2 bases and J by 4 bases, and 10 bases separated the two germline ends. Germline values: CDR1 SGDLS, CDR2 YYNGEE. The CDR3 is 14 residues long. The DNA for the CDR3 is TGTGCCAGCAGCGTGGGGGCGGGGGGAAACACCATATATTTT. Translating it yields CASSVGAGGNTIYF. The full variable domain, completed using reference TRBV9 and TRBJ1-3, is DSGVTQTPKHLITATGQRVTLRCSPRSGDLSVYWYQQSLDQGLQFLIQYYNGEERAKGNILERFSAQQFPDLHSELNLSSLELGDSALYFCASSVGAGGNTIYFGEGSWLTVV.

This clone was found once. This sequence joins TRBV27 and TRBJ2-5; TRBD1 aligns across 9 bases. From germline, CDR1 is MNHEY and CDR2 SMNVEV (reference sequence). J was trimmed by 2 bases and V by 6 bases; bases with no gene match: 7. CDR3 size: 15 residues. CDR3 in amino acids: CASRTGTGLQETQYF. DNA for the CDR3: TGTGCCAGCAGAACCGGGACAGGGCTTCAAGAGACCCAGTACTTC.